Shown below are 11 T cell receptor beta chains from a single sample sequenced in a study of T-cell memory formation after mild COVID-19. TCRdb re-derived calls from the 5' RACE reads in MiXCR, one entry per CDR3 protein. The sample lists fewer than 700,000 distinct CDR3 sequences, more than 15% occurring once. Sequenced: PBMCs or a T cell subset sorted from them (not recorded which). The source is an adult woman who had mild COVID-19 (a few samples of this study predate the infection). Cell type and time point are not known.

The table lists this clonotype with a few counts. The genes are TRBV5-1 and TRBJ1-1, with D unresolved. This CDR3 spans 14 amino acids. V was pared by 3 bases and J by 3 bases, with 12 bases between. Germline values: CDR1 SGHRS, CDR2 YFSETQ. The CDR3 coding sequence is TGCGCCAGCAGCTCCCGGACGGGTGACACTGAAGCTTTCTTT. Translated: CASSSRTGDTEAFF.

The CDR3 spells CASSLAPSMNTEAFF. The CDR3 DNA reads TGTGCCAGCAGCTTAGCCCCGAGTATGAACACTGAAGCTTTCTTT. The chain combines TRBV7-6 with TRBJ1-1; D is unclear. In germline, CDR1 is SGHVS, CDR2 FNYEAQ. V shed 0 bases and J shed 0 bases, with 8 bases lying between them. The CDR3 consists of 15 residues.

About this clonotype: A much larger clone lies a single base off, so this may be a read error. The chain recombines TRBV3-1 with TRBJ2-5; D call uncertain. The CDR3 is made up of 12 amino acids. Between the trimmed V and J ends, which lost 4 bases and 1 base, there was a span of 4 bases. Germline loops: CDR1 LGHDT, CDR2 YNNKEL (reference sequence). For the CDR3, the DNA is TGTGCCAGCAGCCCCGTCCAAGAGACCCAGTACTTC. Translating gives CASSPVQETQYF.

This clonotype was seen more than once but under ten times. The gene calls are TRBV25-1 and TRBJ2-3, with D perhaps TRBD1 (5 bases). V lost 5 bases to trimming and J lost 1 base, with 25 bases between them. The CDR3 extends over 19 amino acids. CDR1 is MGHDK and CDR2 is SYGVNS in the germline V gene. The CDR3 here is CASSKTKGYSTTGTDTQYF. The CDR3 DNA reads TGTGCCAGCAGTAAAACGAAGGGGTACTCCACTACCGGCACAGATACGCAGTATTTT.

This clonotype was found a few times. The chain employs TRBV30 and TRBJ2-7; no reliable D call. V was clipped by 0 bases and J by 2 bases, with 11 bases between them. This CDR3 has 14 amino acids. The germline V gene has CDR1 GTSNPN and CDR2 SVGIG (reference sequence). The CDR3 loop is CAWSVYYGPYEQYF. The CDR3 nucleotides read TGTGCCTGGAGTGTATATTACGGTCCCTACGAGCAGTACTTC.

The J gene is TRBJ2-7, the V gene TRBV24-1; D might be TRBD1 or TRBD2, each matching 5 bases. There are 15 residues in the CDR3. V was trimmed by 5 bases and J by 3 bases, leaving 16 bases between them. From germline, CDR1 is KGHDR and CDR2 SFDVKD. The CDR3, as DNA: TGTGCCACCAGTGCAGGGACCCCCAGGCTCTACGAGCAGTACTTC. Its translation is CATSAGTPRLYEQYF.

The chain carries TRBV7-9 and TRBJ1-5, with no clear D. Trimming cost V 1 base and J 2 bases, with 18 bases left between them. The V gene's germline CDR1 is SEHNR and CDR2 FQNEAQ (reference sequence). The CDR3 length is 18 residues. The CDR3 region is CASSLEGLSLVGNQPQHF. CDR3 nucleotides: TGTGCCAGCAGCTTAGAGGGCCTCTCCTTGGTTGGCAATCAGCCCCAGCATTTT.

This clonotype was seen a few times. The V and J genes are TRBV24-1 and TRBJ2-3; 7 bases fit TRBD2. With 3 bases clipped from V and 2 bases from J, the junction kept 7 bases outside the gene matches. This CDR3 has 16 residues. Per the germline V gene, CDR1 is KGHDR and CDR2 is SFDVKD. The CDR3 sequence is CATSDGLAVLTDTQYF. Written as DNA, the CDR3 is TGTGCCACCAGTGATGGGCTAGCGGTCCTCACAGATACGCAGTATTTT.

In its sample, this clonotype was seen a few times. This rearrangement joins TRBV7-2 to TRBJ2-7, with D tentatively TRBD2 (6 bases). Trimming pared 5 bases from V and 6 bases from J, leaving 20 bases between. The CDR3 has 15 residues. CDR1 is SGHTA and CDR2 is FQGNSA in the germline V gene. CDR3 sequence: CASSPRGWGTGEQYF. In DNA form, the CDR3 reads TGTGCCAGCAGCCCGCGGGGTTGGGGTACTGGCGAGCAGTACTTC.

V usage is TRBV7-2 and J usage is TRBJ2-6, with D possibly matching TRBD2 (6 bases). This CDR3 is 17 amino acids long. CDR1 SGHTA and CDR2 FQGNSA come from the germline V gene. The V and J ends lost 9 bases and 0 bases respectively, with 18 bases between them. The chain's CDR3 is CASKGGTISSGANVLTF. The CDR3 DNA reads TGTGCCAGTAAGGGCGGGACCATTAGCTCTGGGGCCAACGTCCTGACTTTC.

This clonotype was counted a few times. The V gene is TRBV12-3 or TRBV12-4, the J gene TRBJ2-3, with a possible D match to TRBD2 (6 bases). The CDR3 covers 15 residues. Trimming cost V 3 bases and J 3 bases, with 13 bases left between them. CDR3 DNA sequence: TGTGCCAGCAGTTTCGTGGGAGGATTGACAGATACGCAGTATTTT. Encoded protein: CASSFVGGLTDTQYF.